Listed below are T cell receptor beta chains from one sample, sequenced in a study of T cell responses to AZD1222 COVID-19 vaccine. Assay used: immunoSEQ multiplex PCR; TCRdb lists only in-frame clones, some missing. The sample shows fewer than 200,000 clones, around 92% of them seen only once. The specimen comprised peripheral blood, sampled on day 0 of AZD1222 vaccination. These receptors all stem from an adult in good health. CDR3s include the opening cysteine and the closing phenylalanine or tryptophan. The D gene is left open where the match is weak. The size entry is marked missing in some rows and otherwise reads once, few, many or a size class.

j_call: TRBJ2-5; v_call: TRBV5-1; clone_size: .; d_call: .; cdr3_aa: CATSKETQYF; cdr3_nt: TGCGCCACCTCGAAAGAGACCCAGTACTTC
j_call: TRBJ2-3; v_call: TRBV6-5; clone_size: once; d_call: .; cdr3_aa: CASRGRNSVWDTQYF; cdr3_nt: TGTGCCAGCAGAGGTCGAAATAGTGTATGGGATACGCAGTATTTT
j_call: TRBJ2-5; v_call: TRBV3-1/TRBV3-2; clone_size: .; d_call: TRBD2; cdr3_aa: CASSPGLAGAVETQYF; cdr3_nt: TGTGCCAGCAGCCCCGGACTAGCGGGAGCGGTAGAGACCCAGTACTTC
j_call: TRBJ2-7; v_call: TRBV6-6; clone_size: .; d_call: .; cdr3_aa: CASLRGSTAYEQYF; cdr3_nt: TGTGCCAGCCTTAGAGGGAGCACCGCCTACGAGCAGTACTTC
j_call: TRBJ2-3; v_call: TRBV6-1; clone_size: .; d_call: .; cdr3_aa: CASSEFNTDTQYF; cdr3_nt: TGTGCCAGCAGTGAGTTTAATACGGATACGCAGTATTTT
j_call: TRBJ1-1; v_call: TRBV6-4; clone_size: .; d_call: .; cdr3_aa: CASRPTENTEAFF; cdr3_nt: TGTGCCAGCAGACCGACAGAGAACACTGAAGCTTTCTTT
j_call: TRBJ2-1; v_call: TRBV9; clone_size: .; d_call: .; cdr3_aa: CASSVGWVLGEQFF; cdr3_nt: TGTGCCAGCAGCGTAGGCTGGGTTTTAGGTGAGCAGTTCTTC
j_call: TRBJ1-4; v_call: TRBV5-1; clone_size: .; d_call: .; cdr3_aa: CASSSAPGPTNEKLFF; cdr3_nt: TGCGCCAGCAGCTCGGCCCCAGGGCCAACTAATGAAAAACTGTTTTTT
j_call: TRBJ1-2; v_call: TRBV6-5; clone_size: .; d_call: .; cdr3_aa: CASSRSRAYGYTF; cdr3_nt: TGTGCCAGCAGTCGGAGTCGTGCCTATGGCTACACCTTC
j_call: TRBJ1-5; v_call: TRBV19; clone_size: .; d_call: .; cdr3_aa: CASSIVLSNQPQHF; cdr3_nt: TGTGCCAGTAGTATAGTCCTTAGCAATCAGCCCCAGCATTTT
j_call: TRBJ1-1; v_call: TRBV29-1; clone_size: .; d_call: .; cdr3_aa: CSVSQGGEAFF; cdr3_nt: TGCAGCGTGTCCCAGGGAGGCGAAGCTTTCTTT
j_call: TRBJ2-1; v_call: TRBV7-8; clone_size: few; d_call: TRBD2; cdr3_aa: CASSSGLAGGDSSYNEQFF; cdr3_nt: TGTGCCAGCAGCTCGGGACTAGCGGGAGGGGATAGCTCCTACAATGAGCAGTTCTTC
j_call: TRBJ2-7; v_call: TRBV2; clone_size: .; d_call: .; cdr3_aa: CASRSTGLGEQYF; cdr3_nt: TGTGCCAGCAGGTCAACAGGGTTGGGGGAGCAGTACTTC
j_call: TRBJ2-3; v_call: TRBV7-9; clone_size: .; d_call: .; cdr3_aa: CASSGRATDTQYF; cdr3_nt: TGTGCCAGCAGCGGCCGCGCCACAGATACGCAGTATTTT
j_call: TRBJ1-5; v_call: TRBV7-9; clone_size: .; d_call: .; cdr3_aa: CASSKDGSNQPQHF; cdr3_nt: TGTGCCAGCAGCAAGGACGGAAGCAATCAGCCCCAGCATTTT
j_call: TRBJ2-3; v_call: TRBV7-2; clone_size: .; d_call: .; cdr3_aa: CASSLYSDTDTQYF; cdr3_nt: TGTGCCAGCAGCCTATACTCGGACACAGATACGCAGTATTTT
j_call: TRBJ1-1; v_call: TRBV12-5; clone_size: .; d_call: TRBD1; cdr3_aa: CASGWDSLTEAFF; cdr3_nt: TGTGCTAGTGGTTGGGACAGTCTCACTGAAGCTTTCTTT
j_call: TRBJ1-1; v_call: TRBV6-2/TRBV6-3; clone_size: .; d_call: TRBD1; cdr3_aa: CASSPRQGAGGEAFF; cdr3_nt: TGTGCCAGCAGTCCAAGACAGGGGGCCGGGGGTGAAGCTTTCTTT
j_call: TRBJ2-2; v_call: TRBV5-5; clone_size: once; d_call: .; cdr3_aa: CASSLGVGQNTGELFF; cdr3_nt: TGTGCCAGCAGCTTGGGGGTGGGGCAGAACACCGGGGAGCTGTTTTTT
j_call: TRBJ1-1; v_call: TRBV6-2/TRBV6-3; clone_size: .; d_call: .; cdr3_aa: CASSYPTEAFF; cdr3_nt: TGTGCCAGCAGTTACCCTACTGAAGCTTTCTTT
j_call: TRBJ2-2; v_call: TRBV5-1; clone_size: .; d_call: TRBD1; cdr3_aa: CASRPGTGGLTSGPNTGELFF; cdr3_nt: TGCGCCAGCCGACCCGGGACAGGGGGCCTGACTAGCGGGCCGAACACCGGGGAGCTGTTTTTT
j_call: TRBJ2-5; v_call: TRBV10-3; clone_size: .; d_call: .; cdr3_aa: CAITNSVEETQYF; cdr3_nt: TGTGCCATCACCAATAGTGTTGAGGAGACCCAGTACTTC
j_call: TRBJ1-5; v_call: TRBV5-1; clone_size: .; d_call: TRBD1; cdr3_aa: CASSLAGGDQPQHF; cdr3_nt: TGCGCCAGCAGCTTGGCAGGGGGGGATCAGCCCCAGCATTTT
j_call: TRBJ2-1; v_call: TRBV12-5; clone_size: .; d_call: TRBD2; cdr3_aa: CASGASGRSSSYNEQFF; cdr3_nt: TGTGCTAGTGGGGCTAGCGGGAGATCGAGTTCCTACAATGAGCAGTTCTTC
j_call: TRBJ1-2; v_call: TRBV4-3; clone_size: .; d_call: .; cdr3_aa: CASSQDWYKPNYGYTF; cdr3_nt: TGCGCCAGCAGCCAAGATTGGTATAAACCTAACTATGGCTACACCTTC
j_call: TRBJ2-1; v_call: TRBV7-2; clone_size: .; d_call: TRBD2; cdr3_aa: CASSLEGGEYNEQFF; cdr3_nt: TGTGCCAGCAGCCTGGAGGGAGGGGAATACAATGAGCAGTTCTTC
j_call: TRBJ2-5; v_call: TRBV6-2/TRBV6-3; clone_size: .; d_call: .; cdr3_aa: CASSSGTIIGAQYF; cdr3_nt: TGTGCCAGCAGTTCCGGGACAATTATAGGGGCCCAGTACTTC
j_call: TRBJ1-1; v_call: TRBV6-2/TRBV6-3; clone_size: .; d_call: .; cdr3_aa: CASSYSGGNTEAFF; cdr3_nt: TGTGCCAGCAGTTACAGTGGAGGGAACACTGAAGCTTTCTTT
j_call: TRBJ1-1; v_call: TRBV14; clone_size: .; d_call: TRBD1; cdr3_aa: CASSQRGTGGTAFF; cdr3_nt: TGTGCCAGCAGCCAACGTGGGACAGGGGGAACGGCTTTCTTT
j_call: TRBJ1-5; v_call: TRBV25-1; clone_size: once; d_call: .; cdr3_aa: CASSAGNNQPQHF; cdr3_nt: TGTGCCAGCAGTGCGGGGAACAATCAGCCCCAGCATTTT
j_call: TRBJ2-7; v_call: TRBV4-1; clone_size: .; d_call: .; cdr3_aa: CASSPLGVGASYEQYF; cdr3_nt: TGCGCCAGCAGCCCCCTAGGAGTGGGGGCCTCCTACGAGCAGTACTTC
j_call: TRBJ1-6; v_call: TRBV5-4; clone_size: .; d_call: TRBD1; cdr3_aa: CASSRGAGGDSPLHF; cdr3_nt: TGTGCCAGCAGCCGTGGGGCAGGGGGCGATTCACCCCTCCACTTT
j_call: TRBJ2-7; v_call: TRBV12-3/TRBV12-4; clone_size: .; d_call: .; cdr3_aa: CASSFRLIYEQYF; cdr3_nt: TGTGCCAGCAGTTTTCGGCTAATCTACGAGCAGTACTTC
j_call: TRBJ1-1; v_call: TRBV11-3; clone_size: .; d_call: .; cdr3_aa: CASSGGATEAFF; cdr3_nt: TGTGCCAGCAGTGGGGGCGCCACTGAAGCTTTCTTT
j_call: TRBJ2-1; v_call: TRBV27; clone_size: .; d_call: .; cdr3_aa: CASQPGLTFYEQFF; cdr3_nt: TGTGCCAGCCAACCGGGACTCACCTTCTATGAGCAGTTCTTC
j_call: TRBJ2-1; v_call: TRBV11-3; clone_size: .; d_call: .; cdr3_aa: CASSPGTEFSEQFF; cdr3_nt: TGTGCCAGCAGTCCCGGGACCGAATTCAGTGAGCAGTTCTTC
j_call: TRBJ1-1; v_call: TRBV4-1; clone_size: .; d_call: .; cdr3_aa: CASSPGDTEAFF; cdr3_nt: TGCGCCAGCAGCCCGGGGGACACTGAAGCTTTCTTT
j_call: TRBJ2-1; v_call: TRBV27; clone_size: .; d_call: TRBD1; cdr3_aa: CATTRTGSYNEQFF; cdr3_nt: TGTGCCACGACCAGGACAGGCTCCTACAATGAGCAGTTCTTC
j_call: TRBJ2-1; v_call: TRBV2; clone_size: .; d_call: TRBD2; cdr3_aa: CASTQGLAGAVQFF; cdr3_nt: TGTGCCAGCACTCAGGGACTAGCGGGAGCGGTGCAGTTCTTC
j_call: TRBJ1-4; v_call: TRBV28; clone_size: .; d_call: TRBD1; cdr3_aa: CASSLPGTGDEKLFF; cdr3_nt: TGTGCCAGCTCCCTCCCCGGGACAGGGGATGAAAAACTGTTTTTT
j_call: TRBJ1-2; v_call: TRBV29-1; clone_size: .; d_call: .; cdr3_aa: CSGGPNHGYTF; cdr3_nt: TGCAGCGGTGGGCCGAACCATGGCTACACCTTC
j_call: TRBJ2-7; v_call: TRBV7-2; clone_size: .; d_call: .; cdr3_aa: CASSGRDFYEQYF; cdr3_nt: TGTGCCAGCAGCGGTCGGGACTTCTACGAGCAGTACTTC
j_call: TRBJ1-1; v_call: TRBV27; clone_size: .; d_call: .; cdr3_aa: CASRNLGSSGTEAFF; cdr3_nt: TGTGCCAGCAGAAACTTAGGGTCCTCGGGTACTGAAGCTTTCTTT
j_call: TRBJ2-7; v_call: TRBV19; clone_size: .; d_call: TRBD2; cdr3_aa: CASKLAATSSYEQYF; cdr3_nt: TGTGCCAGTAAGCTAGCGGCAACTAGCTCCTACGAGCAGTACTTC
j_call: TRBJ1-5; v_call: TRBV19; clone_size: .; d_call: TRBD1; cdr3_aa: CASSRQGASNQPQHF; cdr3_nt: TGTGCCAGTAGCCGACAGGGGGCAAGCAATCAGCCCCAGCATTTT
j_call: TRBJ2-1; v_call: TRBV4-1; clone_size: .; d_call: TRBD2; cdr3_aa: CASSPPGTSVVNEQFF; cdr3_nt: TGCGCCAGCAGCCCTCCCGGGACTAGCGTCGTGAATGAGCAGTTCTTC
j_call: TRBJ1-2; v_call: TRBV5-1; clone_size: .; d_call: TRBD1; cdr3_aa: CASSLSDRDYGYTF; cdr3_nt: TGCGCCAGCAGCTTGTCTGACAGGGACTATGGCTACACCTTC
j_call: TRBJ2-7; v_call: TRBV5-1; clone_size: .; d_call: .; cdr3_aa: CASSLAGSYEQYF; cdr3_nt: TGCGCCAGCAGCTTGGCTGGCTCCTACGAGCAGTACTTC
j_call: TRBJ1-5; v_call: TRBV28; clone_size: .; d_call: .; cdr3_aa: CASSQRGADQPQHF; cdr3_nt: TGTGCCAGCAGCCAGAGGGGAGCCGATCAGCCCCAGCATTTT
j_call: TRBJ1-5; v_call: TRBV4-3; clone_size: .; d_call: TRBD1; cdr3_aa: CASSQDPGQGQPQHF; cdr3_nt: TGCGCCAGCAGCCAAGACCCGGGACAGGGCCAGCCCCAGCATTTT
j_call: TRBJ1-1; v_call: TRBV2; clone_size: .; d_call: TRBD1; cdr3_aa: CASSAGGANTEAFF; cdr3_nt: TGTGCCAGCAGTGCAGGGGGGGCGAACACTGAAGCTTTCTTT
j_call: TRBJ2-5; v_call: TRBV12-3/TRBV12-4; clone_size: .; d_call: .; cdr3_aa: CASSFVETQYF; cdr3_nt: TGTGCCAGCAGTTTTGTGGAGACCCAGTACTTC
j_call: TRBJ2-1; v_call: TRBV27; clone_size: .; d_call: .; cdr3_aa: CASRPQDYNEQFF; cdr3_nt: TGTGCCAGCAGGCCCCAGGACTACAATGAGCAGTTCTTC
j_call: TRBJ2-3; v_call: TRBV7-8; clone_size: .; d_call: .; cdr3_aa: CASSQSTGITDTQYF; cdr3_nt: TGTGCCAGCAGCCAGTCAACGGGGATCACAGATACGCAGTATTTT
j_call: TRBJ1-1; v_call: TRBV18; clone_size: .; d_call: .; cdr3_aa: CASSRGNTEAFF; cdr3_nt: TGTGCCAGCTCGAGAGGGAACACTGAAGCTTTCTTT
j_call: TRBJ1-1; v_call: TRBV18; clone_size: .; d_call: .; cdr3_aa: CASSPYSMNTEAFF; cdr3_nt: TGTGCCAGCTCACCATACAGTATGAACACTGAAGCTTTCTTT
j_call: TRBJ2-3; v_call: TRBV4-2; clone_size: .; d_call: TRBD1; cdr3_aa: CASSPDRDRWSHTQYF; cdr3_nt: TGTGCCAGCAGCCCGGACCGGGACAGGTGGTCTCATACGCAGTATTTT
j_call: TRBJ1-3; v_call: TRBV5-4; clone_size: .; d_call: .; cdr3_aa: CASSSGRSSGNTIYF; cdr3_nt: TGTGCCAGCAGTTCCGGACGGAGCTCTGGAAACACCATATATTTT
j_call: TRBJ1-1; v_call: TRBV10-3; clone_size: .; d_call: .; cdr3_aa: CAIRNTANTEAFF; cdr3_nt: TGTGCCATCAGAAACACAGCGAACACTGAAGCTTTCTTT